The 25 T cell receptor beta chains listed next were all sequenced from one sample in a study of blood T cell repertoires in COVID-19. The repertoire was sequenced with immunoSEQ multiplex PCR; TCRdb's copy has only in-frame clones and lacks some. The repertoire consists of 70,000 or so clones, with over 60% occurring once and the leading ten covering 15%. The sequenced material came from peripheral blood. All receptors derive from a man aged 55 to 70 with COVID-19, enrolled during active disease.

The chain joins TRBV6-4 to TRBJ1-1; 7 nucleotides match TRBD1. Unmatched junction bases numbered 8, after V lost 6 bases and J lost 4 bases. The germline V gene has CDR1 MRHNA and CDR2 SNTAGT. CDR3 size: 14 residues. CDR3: CASSLDRAGTEAFF. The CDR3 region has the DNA TGTGCCAGCAGCCTCGACAGGGCTGGCACTGAAGCTTTCTTT.

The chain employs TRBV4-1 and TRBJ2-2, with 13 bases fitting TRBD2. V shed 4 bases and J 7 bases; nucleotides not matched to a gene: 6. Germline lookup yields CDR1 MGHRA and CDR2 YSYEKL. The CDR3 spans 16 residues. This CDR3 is CASSPLGLAGFGELFF. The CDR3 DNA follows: TGCGCCAGCAGCCCACTGGGACTAGCGGGGTTCGGGGAGCTGTTTTTT.

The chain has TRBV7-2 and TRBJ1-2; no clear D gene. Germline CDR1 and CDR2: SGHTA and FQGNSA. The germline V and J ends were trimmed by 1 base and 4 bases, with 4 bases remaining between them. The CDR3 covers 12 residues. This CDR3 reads CASSLDLYGYTF. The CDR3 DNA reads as TGTGCCAGCAGCTTAGATCTCTATGGCTACACCTTC.

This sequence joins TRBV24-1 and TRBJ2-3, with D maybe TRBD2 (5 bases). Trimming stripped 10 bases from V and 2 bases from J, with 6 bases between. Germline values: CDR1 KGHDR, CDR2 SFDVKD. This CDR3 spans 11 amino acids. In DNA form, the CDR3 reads TGTGCCACAGGACTCACAGATACGCAGTATTTT. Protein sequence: CATGLTDTQYF.

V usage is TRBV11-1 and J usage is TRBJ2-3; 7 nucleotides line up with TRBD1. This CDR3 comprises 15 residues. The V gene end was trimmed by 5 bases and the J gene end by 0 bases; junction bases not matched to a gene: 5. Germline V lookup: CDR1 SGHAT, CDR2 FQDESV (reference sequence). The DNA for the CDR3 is TGTGCCAGCAGCCTTGACAGGGCTAGCACAGATACGCAGTATTTT. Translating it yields CASSLDRASTDTQYF.

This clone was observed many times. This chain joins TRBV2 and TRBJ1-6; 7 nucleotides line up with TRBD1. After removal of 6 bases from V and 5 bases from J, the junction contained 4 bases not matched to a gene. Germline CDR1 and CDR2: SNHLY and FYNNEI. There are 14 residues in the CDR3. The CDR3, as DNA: TGTGCCAGCAGGAAAGGGACAGATAATTCACCCCTCCACTTT. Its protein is CASRKGTDNSPLHF. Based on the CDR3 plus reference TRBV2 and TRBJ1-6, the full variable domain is EPEVTQTPSHQVTQMGQEVILRCVPISNHLYFYWYRQILGQKVEFLVSFYNNEISEKSEIFDDQFSVERPDGSNFTLKIRSTKLEDSAMYFCASRKGTDNSPLHFGNGTRLTVT.

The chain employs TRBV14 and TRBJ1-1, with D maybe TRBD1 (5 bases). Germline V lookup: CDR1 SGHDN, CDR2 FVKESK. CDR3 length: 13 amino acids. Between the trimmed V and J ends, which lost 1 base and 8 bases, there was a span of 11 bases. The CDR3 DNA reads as TGTGCCAGCAGCCAAGTCAGCTGGACAGAAGCTTTCTTT. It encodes CASSQVSWTEAFF.

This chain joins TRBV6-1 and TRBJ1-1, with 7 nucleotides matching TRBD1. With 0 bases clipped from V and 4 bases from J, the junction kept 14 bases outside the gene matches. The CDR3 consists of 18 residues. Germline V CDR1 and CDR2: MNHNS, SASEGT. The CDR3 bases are TGTGCCAGCAGTGAAGCGCTTCGACAGGGAAGGGTTAGCACTGAAGCTTTCTTT. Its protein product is CASSEALRQGRVSTEAFF.

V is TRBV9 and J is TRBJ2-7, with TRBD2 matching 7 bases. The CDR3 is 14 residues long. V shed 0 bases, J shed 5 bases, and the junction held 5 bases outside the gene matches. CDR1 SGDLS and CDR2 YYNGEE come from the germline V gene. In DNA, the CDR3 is TGTGCCAGCAGCGTAGGCGGGAGATCCCACGAGCAGTACTTC. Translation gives CASSVGGRSHEQYF.

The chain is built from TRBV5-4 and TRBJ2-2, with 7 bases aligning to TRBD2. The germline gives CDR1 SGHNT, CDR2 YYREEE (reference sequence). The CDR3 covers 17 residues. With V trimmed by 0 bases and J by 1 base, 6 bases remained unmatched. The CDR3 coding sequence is TGTGCCAGCAGCTTGGGGAGCGGGACCCAGAACACCGGGGAGCTGTTTTTT. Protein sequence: CASSLGSGTQNTGELFF.

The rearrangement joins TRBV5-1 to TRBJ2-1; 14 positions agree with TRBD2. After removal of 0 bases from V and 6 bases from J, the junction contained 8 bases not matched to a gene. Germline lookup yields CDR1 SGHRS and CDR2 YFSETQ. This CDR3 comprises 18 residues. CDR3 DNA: TGCGCCAGCAGCTTGGAAGCGGGGACTAGCGGGAGATTCAATGAGCAGTTCTTC. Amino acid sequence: CASSLEAGTSGRFNEQFF.

As DNA, the CDR3 is TGTGCCAGCTCACCGTCTCAGGGGCTCAACGAGCAGTACTTC. Amino acids: CASSPSQGLNEQYF. J is TRBJ2-7 and V is TRBV18; a weak D match, TRBD1 (6 bases). The germline V and J ends were trimmed by 3 bases and 5 bases, with 14 bases remaining between them. CDR1 KGHSH and CDR2 LQKENI come from the germline V gene. The CDR3 has 14 residues.

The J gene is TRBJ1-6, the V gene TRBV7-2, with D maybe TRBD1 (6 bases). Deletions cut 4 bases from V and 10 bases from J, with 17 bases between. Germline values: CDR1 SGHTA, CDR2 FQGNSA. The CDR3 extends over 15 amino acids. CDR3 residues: CASSSQRGAKSPLHF. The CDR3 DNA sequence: TGTGCCAGCAGCTCCCAACGGGGGGCCAAATCACCCCTCCACTTT.

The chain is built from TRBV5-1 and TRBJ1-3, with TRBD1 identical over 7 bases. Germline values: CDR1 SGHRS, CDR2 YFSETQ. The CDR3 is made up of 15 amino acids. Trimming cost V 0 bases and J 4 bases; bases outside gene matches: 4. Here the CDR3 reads CASSLAGGQGNTIYF. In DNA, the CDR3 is TGCGCCAGCAGCTTGGCCGGGGGACAGGGAAACACCATATATTTT.

Here the CDR3 DNA reads TGTGCCAGCAGCTTGGGCGGAGAGCTAGCCAAAAACATTCAGTACTTC. It is translated as CASSLGGELAKNIQYF. The chain employs TRBV5-4 and TRBJ2-4, with no clear D. Per germline, CDR1 SGHNT and CDR2 YYREEE (reference sequence). The V gene lost 0 bases and the J gene lost 0 bases, with 10 bases spanning the gap. This CDR3 contains 16 residues. The full variable domain, in which reference TRBV5-4 and TRBJ2-4 provide the parts outside the CDR3, is ETGVTQSPTHLIKTRGQQVTLRCSSQSGHNTVSWYQQALGQGPQFIFQYYREEENGRGNFPPRFSGLQFPNYSSELNVNALELDDSALYLCASSLGGELAKNIQYFGAGTRLSVL.

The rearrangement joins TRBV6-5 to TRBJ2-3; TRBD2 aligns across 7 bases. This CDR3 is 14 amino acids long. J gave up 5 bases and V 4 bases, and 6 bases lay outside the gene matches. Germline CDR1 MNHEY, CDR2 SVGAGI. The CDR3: CASSSSGGRDTQYF. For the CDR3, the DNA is TGTGCCAGCAGTTCTTCCGGGGGGAGAGATACGCAGTATTTT.

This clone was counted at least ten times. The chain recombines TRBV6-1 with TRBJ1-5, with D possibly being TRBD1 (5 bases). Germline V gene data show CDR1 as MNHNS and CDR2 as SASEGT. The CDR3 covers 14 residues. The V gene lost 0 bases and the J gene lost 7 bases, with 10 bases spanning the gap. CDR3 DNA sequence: TGTGCCAGCAGTGAAGCGGGGCCCGGGCAGCCCCAGCATTTT. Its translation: CASSEAGPGQPQHF.

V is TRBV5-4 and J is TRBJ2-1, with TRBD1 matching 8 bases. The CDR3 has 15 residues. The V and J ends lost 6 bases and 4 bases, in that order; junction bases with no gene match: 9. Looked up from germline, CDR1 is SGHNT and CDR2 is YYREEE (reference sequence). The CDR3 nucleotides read TGTGCCAGCACCCTGGACAGGGTAGTATACAATGAGCAGTTCTTC. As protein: CASTLDRVVYNEQFF. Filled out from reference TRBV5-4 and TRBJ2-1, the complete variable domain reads ETGVTQSPTHLIKTRGQQVTLRCSSQSGHNTVSWYQQALGQGPQFIFQYYREEENGRGNFPPRFSGLQFPNYSSELNVNALELDDSALYLCASTLDRVVYNEQFFGPGTRLTVL.

The CDR3 coding sequence is TGTGCCAGCAGCTCGGGACAGGCGAACACCGGGGAGCTGTTTTTT. Its protein is CASSSGQANTGELFF. V usage is TRBV7-9 and J usage is TRBJ2-2; 8 bases are a match to TRBD1. The CDR3 sequence is 15 residues long. V dropped 4 bases and J dropped 0; count of bases not matched to a gene: 1. CDR1 is SEHNR and CDR2 is FQNEAQ in the germline V gene (reference sequence).

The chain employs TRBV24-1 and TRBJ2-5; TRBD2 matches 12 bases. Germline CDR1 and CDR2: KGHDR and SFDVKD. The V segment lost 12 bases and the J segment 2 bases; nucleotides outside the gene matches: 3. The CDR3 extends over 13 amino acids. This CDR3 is CAAGLAGQETQYF. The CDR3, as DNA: TGTGCCGCCGGACTAGCGGGGCAAGAGACCCAGTACTTC.

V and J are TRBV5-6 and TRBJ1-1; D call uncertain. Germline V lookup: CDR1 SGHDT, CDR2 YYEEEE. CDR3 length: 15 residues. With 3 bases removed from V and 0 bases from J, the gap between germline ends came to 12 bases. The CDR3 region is CASSSRGLMNTEAFF. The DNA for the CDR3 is TGTGCCAGCAGCTCGAGAGGGCTCATGAACACTGAAGCTTTCTTT.

The CDR3 reads CATSSTGGERTGELFF. CDR3 bases: TGTGCCACCAGCTCGACAGGGGGCGAAAGGACCGGGGAGCTGTTTTTT. This chain connects TRBV24-1 to TRBJ2-2; TRBD1 matches at 10 bases. The V segment lost 7 bases and the J segment 5 bases; nucleotides outside the gene matches: 9. The CDR3 loop spans 16 amino acids. Per germline, CDR1 KGHDR and CDR2 SFDVKD.

The CDR3 loop is CASRYPGGPLHF. The CDR3 nucleotides read TGTGCCAGCAGATACCCGGGGGGCCCCCTCCACTTT. The rearrangement joins TRBV5-4 to TRBJ1-6, with D perhaps TRBD1 (6 bases). The germline V gene has CDR1 SGHNT and CDR2 YYREEE (reference sequence). CDR3 length equals 12 residues. V lost 5 bases and J lost 13, with 13 bases in between. Full variable domain (remainder filled in from reference TRBV5-4 and TRBJ1-6): ETGVTQSPTHLIKTRGQQVTLRCSSQSGHNTVSWYQQALGQGPQFIFQYYREEENGRGNFPPRFSGLQFPNYSSELNVNALELDDSALYLCASRYPGGPLHFGNGTRLTVT.

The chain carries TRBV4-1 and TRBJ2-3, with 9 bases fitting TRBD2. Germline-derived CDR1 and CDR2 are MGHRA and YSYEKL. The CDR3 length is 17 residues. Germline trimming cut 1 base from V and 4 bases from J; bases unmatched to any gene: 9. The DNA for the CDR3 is TGCGCCAGCAGCCAAGTGATAGCGGGGGCCAACTCAGATACGCAGTATTTT. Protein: CASSQVIAGANSDTQYF.

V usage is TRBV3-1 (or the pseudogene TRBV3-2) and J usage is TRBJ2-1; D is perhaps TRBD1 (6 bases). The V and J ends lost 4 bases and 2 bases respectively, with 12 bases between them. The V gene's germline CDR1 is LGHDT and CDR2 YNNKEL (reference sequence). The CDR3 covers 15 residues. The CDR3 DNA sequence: TGTGCCAGCAGCCTCCACCCAGGGGCCTACAATGAGCAGTTCTTC. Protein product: CASSLHPGAYNEQFF.